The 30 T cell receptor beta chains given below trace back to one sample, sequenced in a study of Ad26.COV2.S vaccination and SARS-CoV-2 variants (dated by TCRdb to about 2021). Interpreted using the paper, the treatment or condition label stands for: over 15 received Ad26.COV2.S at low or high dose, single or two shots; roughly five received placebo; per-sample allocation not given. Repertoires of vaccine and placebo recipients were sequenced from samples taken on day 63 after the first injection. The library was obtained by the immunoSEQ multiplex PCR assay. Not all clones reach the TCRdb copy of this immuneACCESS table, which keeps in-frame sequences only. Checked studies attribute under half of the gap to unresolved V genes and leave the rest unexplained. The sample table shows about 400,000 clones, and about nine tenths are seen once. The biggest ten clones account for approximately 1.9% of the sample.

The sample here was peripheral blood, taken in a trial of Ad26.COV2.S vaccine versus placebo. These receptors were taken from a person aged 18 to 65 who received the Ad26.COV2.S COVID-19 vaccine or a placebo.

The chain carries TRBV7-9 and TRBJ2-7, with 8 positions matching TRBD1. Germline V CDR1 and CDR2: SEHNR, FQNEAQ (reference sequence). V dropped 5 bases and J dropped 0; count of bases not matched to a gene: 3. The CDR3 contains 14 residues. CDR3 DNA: TGTGCCAGCAGCGTAGACAGGGGCTCCTACGAGCAGTACTTC. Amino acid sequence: CASSVDRGSYEQYF. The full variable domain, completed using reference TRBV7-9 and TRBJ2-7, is DTGVSQNPRHKITKRGQNVTFRCDPISEHNRLYWYRQTLGQGPEFLTYFQNEAQLEKSRLLSDRFSAERPKGSFSTLEIQRTEQGDSAMYLCASSVDRGSYEQYFGPGTRLTVT.

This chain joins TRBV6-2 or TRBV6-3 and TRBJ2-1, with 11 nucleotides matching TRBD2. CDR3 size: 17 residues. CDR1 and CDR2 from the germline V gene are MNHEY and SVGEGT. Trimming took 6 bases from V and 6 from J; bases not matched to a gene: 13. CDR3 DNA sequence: TGTGCCAGCAGCACCTGGGGCCTAGCGGGAGGTCCCAATGAGCAGTTCTTC. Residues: CASSTWGLAGGPNEQFF.

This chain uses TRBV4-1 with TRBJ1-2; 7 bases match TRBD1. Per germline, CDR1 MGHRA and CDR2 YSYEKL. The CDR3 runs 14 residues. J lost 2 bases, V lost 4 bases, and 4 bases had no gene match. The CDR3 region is CASSRQGPNYGYTF. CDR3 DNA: TGCGCCAGCAGCCGACAGGGCCCGAACTATGGCTACACCTTC.

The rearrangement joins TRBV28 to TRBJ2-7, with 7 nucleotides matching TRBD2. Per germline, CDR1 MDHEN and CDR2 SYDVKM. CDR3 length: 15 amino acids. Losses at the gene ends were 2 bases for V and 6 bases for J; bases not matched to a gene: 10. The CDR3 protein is CASSLPGGGSREQYF. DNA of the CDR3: TGTGCCAGCAGTTTACCGGGGGGAGGGTCCCGCGAGCAGTACTTC.

Here the CDR3 reads CANWTSGSSDTQYF. The CDR3 nucleotides are TGTGCCAACTGGACTAGCGGGAGTTCGGATACGCAGTATTTT. The gene calls are TRBV7-3 and TRBJ2-3, with 13 positions matching TRBD2. The CDR3 consists of 14 residues. CDR1 is SGHTA, CDR2 FQGTGA, per germline. V shed 10 bases, J shed 6 bases, and the junction held 7 bases outside the gene matches.

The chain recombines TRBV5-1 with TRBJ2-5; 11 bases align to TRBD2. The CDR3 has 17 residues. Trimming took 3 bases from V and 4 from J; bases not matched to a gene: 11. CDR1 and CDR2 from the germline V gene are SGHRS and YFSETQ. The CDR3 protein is CASSSELLAGEVETQYF. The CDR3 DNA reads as TGCGCCAGCAGCTCGGAATTACTAGCGGGGGAGGTAGAGACCCAGTACTTC.

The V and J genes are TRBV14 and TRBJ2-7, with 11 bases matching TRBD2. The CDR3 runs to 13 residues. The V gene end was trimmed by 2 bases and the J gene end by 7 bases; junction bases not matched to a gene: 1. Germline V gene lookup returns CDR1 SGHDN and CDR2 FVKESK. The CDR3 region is CASSQRLAGEQYF. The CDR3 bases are TGTGCCAGCAGCCAACGACTAGCGGGAGAGCAGTACTTC.

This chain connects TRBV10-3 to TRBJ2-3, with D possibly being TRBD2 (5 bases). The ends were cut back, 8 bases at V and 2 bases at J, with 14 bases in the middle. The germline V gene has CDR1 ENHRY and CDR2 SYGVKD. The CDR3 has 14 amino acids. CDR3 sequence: CAIGRGQLTDTQYF. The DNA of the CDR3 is TGTGCCATCGGGCGAGGGCAGCTCACAGATACGCAGTATTTT.

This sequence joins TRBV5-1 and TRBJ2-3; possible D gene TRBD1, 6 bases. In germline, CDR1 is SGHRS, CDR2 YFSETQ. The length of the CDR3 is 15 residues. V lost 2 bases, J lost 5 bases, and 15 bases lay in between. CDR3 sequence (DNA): TGCGCCAGCAGCTTCTCAGACAGGCATCAAGATACGCAGTATTTT. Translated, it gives CASSFSDRHQDTQYF.

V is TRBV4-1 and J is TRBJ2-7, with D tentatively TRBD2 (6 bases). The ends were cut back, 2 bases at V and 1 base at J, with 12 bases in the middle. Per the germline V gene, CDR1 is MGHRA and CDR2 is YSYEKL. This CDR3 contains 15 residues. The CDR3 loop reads CASSQPLALSYEQYF. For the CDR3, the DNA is TGCGCCAGCAGCCAACCCCTAGCGCTATCCTACGAGCAGTACTTC.

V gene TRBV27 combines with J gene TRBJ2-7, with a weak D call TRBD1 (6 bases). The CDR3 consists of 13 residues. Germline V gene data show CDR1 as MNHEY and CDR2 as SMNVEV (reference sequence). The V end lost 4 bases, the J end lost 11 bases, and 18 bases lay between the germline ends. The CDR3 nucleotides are TGTGCCAGCAGTTCCCTAACAGGGTCGAGAAAGTACTTC. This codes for CASSSLTGSRKYF.

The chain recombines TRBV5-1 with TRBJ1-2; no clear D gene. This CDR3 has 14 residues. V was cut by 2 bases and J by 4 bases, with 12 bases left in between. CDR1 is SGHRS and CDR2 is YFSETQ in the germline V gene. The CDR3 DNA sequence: TGCGCCAGCAGCTTAACCCAACAGACCTATGGCTACACCTTC. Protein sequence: CASSLTQQTYGYTF.

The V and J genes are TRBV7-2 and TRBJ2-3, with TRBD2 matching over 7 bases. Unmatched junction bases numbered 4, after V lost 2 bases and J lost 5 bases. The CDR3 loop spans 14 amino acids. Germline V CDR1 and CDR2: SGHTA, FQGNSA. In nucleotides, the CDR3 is TGTGCCAGCAGCTTACCGGGGGAGGGAGATACGCAGTATTTT. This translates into CASSLPGEGDTQYF. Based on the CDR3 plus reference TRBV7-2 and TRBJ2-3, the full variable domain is GAGVSQSPSNKVTEKGKDVELRCDPISGHTALYWYRQSLGQGLEFLIYFQGNSAPDKSGLPSDRFSAERTGGSVSTLTIQRTQQEDSAVYLCASSLPGEGDTQYFGPGTRLTVL.

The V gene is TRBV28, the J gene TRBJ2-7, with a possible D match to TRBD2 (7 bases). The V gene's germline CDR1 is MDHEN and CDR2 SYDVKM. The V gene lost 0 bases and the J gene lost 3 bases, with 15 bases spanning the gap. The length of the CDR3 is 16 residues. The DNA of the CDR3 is TGTGCCAGCAGTTTATGGGGGAGGGGGACAAACTACGAGCAGTACTTC. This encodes CASSLWGRGTNYEQYF. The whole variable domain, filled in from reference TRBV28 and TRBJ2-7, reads DVKVTQSSRYLVKRTGEKVFLECVQDMDHENMFWYRQDPGLGLRLIYFSYDVKMKEKGDIPEGYSVSREKKERFSLILESASTNQTSMYLCASSLWGRGTNYEQYFGPGTRLTVT.

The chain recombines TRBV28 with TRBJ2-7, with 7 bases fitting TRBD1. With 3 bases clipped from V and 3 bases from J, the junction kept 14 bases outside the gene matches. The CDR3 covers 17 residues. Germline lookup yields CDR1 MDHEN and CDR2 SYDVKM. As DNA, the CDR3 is TGTGCCAGCAGTTTTCTACCTAGGACAGGCCCTGACTACGAGCAGTACTTC. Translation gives CASSFLPRTGPDYEQYF.

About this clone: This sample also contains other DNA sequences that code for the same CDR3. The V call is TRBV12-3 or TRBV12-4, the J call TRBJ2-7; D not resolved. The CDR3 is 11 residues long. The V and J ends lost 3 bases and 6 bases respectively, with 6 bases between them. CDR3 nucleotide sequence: TGTGCCAGCAGTTTGGGGTCCGAGCAGTACTTC. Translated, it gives CASSLGSEQYF.

For the CDR3, the DNA is TGTGCCAGCGTCCCGTCAACCGGGGAGCTGTTTTTT. It codes for CASVPSTGELFF. The chain carries TRBV6-5 and TRBJ2-2; D not resolved. Germline-derived CDR1 and CDR2 are MNHEY and SVGAGI. The CDR3 runs 12 residues. V was clipped by 8 bases and J by 5 bases, with 9 bases between them.

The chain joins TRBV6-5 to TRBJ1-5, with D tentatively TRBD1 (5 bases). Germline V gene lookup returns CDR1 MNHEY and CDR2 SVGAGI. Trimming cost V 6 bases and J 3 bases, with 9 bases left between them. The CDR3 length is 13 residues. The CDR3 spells CASRDSANQPQHF. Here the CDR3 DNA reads TGTGCCAGCAGAGACAGCGCCAATCAGCCCCAGCATTTT.

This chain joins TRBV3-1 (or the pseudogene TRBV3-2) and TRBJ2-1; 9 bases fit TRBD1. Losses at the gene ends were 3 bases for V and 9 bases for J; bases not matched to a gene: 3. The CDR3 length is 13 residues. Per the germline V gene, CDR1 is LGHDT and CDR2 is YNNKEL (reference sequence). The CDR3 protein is CASSHDRGSEQFF. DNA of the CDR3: TGTGCCAGCAGCCATGACAGGGGGAGTGAGCAGTTCTTC.

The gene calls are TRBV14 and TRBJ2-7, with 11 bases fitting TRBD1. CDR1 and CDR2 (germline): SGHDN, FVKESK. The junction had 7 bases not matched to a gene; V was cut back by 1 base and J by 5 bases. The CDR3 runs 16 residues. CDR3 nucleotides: TGTGCCAGCAGCCAAGGCGGGACAGGGGGGATCAACGAGCAGTACTTC. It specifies CASSQGGTGGINEQYF.

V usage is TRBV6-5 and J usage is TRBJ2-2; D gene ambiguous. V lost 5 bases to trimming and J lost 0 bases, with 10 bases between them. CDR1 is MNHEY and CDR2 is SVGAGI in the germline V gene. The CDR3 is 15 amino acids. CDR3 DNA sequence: TGTGCCAGCAGTCGGCCCCGTCCGAACACCGGGGAGCTGTTTTTT. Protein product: CASSRPRPNTGELFF.

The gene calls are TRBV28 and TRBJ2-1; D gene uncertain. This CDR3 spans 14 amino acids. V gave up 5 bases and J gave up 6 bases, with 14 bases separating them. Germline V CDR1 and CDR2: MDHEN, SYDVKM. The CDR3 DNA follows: TGTGCCAGCAGTCCAGATTCGCGACGCAATGAGCAGTTCTTC. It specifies CASSPDSRRNEQFF.

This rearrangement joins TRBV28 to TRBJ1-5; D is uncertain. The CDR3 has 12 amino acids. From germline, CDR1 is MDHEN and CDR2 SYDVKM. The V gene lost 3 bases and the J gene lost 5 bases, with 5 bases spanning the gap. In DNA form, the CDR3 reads TGTGCCAGCAGTTTGGGTTATCAGCCCCAGCATTTT. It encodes CASSLGYQPQHF.

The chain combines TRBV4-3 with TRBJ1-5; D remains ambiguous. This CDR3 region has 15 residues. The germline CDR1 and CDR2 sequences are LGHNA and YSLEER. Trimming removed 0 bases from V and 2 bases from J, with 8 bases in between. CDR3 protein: CASSQELDGNQPQHF. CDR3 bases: TGCGCCAGCAGCCAAGAATTGGATGGCAATCAGCCCCAGCATTTT.

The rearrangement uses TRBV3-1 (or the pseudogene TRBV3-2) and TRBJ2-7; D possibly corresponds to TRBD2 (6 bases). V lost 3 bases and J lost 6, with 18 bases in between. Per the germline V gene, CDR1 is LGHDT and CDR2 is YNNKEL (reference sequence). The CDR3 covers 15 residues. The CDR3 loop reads CASSQAGPPGGEQYF. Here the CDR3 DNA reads TGTGCCAGCAGCCAGGCCGGGCCACCCGGGGGCGAGCAGTACTTC.

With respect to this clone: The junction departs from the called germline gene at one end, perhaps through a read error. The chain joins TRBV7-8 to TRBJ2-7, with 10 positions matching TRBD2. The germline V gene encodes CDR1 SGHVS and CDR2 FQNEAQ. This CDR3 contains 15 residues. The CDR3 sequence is CASSLGPSGSYGQYF. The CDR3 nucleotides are TGTGCCAGCAGCTTAGGTCCTAGCGGGAGTTACGGGCAGTACTTC.

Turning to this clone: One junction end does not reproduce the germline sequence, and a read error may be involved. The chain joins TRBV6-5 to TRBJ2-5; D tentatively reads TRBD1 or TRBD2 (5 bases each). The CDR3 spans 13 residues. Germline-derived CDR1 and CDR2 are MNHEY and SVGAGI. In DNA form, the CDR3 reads TGTGCCAGCACAGGGTGGGACCAGGAGACCCAGTACTTC. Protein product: CASTGWDQETQYF.

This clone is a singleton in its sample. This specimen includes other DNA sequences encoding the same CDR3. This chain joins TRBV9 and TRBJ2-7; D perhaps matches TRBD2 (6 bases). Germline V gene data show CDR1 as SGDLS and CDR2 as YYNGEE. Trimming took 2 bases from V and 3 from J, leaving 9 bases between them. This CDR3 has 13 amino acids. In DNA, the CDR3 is TGTGCCAGCAGCGTGGGACTTGACTACGAGCAGTACTTC. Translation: CASSVGLDYEQYF.

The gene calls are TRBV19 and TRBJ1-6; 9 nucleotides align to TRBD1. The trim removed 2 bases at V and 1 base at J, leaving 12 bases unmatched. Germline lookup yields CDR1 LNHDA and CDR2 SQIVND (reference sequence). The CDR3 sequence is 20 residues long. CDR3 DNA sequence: TGTGCCAGTAGTATAAAGGCTTGGAGGACAGGGGAGTCCTATAATTCACCCCTCCACTTT. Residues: CASSIKAWRTGESYNSPLHF.

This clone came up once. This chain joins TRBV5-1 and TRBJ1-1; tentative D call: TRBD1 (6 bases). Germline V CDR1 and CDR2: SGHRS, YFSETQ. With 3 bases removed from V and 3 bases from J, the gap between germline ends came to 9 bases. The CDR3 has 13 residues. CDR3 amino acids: CASSSQGHTEAFF. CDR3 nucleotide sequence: TGCGCCAGCAGCTCTCAGGGGCACACTGAAGCTTTCTTT.